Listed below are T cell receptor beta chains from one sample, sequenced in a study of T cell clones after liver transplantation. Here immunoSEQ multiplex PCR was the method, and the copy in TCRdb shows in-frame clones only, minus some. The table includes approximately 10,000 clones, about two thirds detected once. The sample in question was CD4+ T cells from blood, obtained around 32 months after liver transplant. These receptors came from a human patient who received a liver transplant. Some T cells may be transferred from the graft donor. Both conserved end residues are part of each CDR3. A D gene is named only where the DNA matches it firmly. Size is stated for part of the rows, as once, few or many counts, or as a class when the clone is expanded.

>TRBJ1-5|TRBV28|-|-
TGTGCCAGTAGACTCGTCAACAATCAGCCCCAGCATTTT
CASRLVNNQPQHF
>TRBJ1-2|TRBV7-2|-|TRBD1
TGTGCCAGCAGTTTAAGAGGGACAGGCAACTATGGCTACACCTTC
CASSLRGTGNYGYTF
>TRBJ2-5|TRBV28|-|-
TGTGCCAGCAGTTTGACCGGAGAGACCCAGTACTTC
CASSLTGETQYF
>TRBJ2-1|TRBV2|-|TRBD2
TGTGCCAGCAGTGAACTAGCGGGGGGGGCCCCCTACAATGAGCAGTTCTTC
CASSELAGGAPYNEQFF
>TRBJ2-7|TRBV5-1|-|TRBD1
TGCGCCAGCAGCTTGACAGGGGCCTACGAGCAGTACTTC
CASSLTGAYEQYF
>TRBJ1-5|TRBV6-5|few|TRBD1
TGTGCCAGCAGTTTAGAGACAGGGTCTGAGCCCCAGCATTTT
CASSLETGSEPQHF
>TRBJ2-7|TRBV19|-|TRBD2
TGTGCCAGTAGTAGCGGGAGTCCTCTATACGAGCAGTACTTC
CASSSGSPLYEQYF
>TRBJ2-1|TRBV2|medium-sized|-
TGTGCCAGCAGTGGGTGGCAGGTAGATGAGCAGTTCTTC
CASSGWQVDEQFF
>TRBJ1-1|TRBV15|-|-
TGTGCCACCAGCAGGGGTATTAACACTGAAGCTTTCTTT
CATSRGINTEAFF
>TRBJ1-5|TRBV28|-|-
TGTGCCAGCAGTTTTACAGTGGGGGACAATCAGCCCCAGCATTTT
CASSFTVGDNQPQHF
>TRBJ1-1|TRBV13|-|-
TGTGCCAGCAGCTTGAGTGGCAGTATGAACACTGAAGCTTTCTTT
CASSLSGSMNTEAFF
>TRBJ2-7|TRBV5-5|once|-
TGTGCCAGCAGCTTGGCAGGGGATGGCTCCTACGAGCAGTACTTC
CASSLAGDGSYEQYF
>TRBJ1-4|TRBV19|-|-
TGTGCCAGTCACGGGGGAGAGGAAGAAAAACTGTTTTTT
CASHGGEEEKLFF
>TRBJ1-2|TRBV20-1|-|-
TGCAGTGCTAGACTGCATGGCTACACCTTC
CSARLHGYTF
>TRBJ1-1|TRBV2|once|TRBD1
TGTGCCAGCAGTCGGGACAGAGCGAACACTGAAGCTTTCTTT
CASSRDRANTEAFF
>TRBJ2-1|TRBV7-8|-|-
TGTGCCAGCGAGGGAACCCTCTACAATGAGCAGTTCTTC
CASEGTLYNEQFF
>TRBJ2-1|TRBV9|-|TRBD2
TGTGCCAGCAGCGTCGCCGGGACTAGCGGGACGAGCTCCTACAATGAGCAGTTCTTC
CASSVAGTSGTSSYNEQFF
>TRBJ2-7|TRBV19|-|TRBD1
TGTGCCAGTAGTATGGGGACAGGGGGTATCTACGAGCAGTACTTC
CASSMGTGGIYEQYF
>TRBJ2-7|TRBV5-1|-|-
TGCGCCAGCAGCTACAATAAGCGGGGGGACAGGGTTCTTGGCGAGCAGTACTTC
CASSYNKRGDRVLGEQYF
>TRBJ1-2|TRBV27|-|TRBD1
TGTGCCAGCAGTTCCAAGGGACAGGGCTATGGCTACACCTTC
CASSSKGQGYGYTF
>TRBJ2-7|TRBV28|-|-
TGTGCCAGCAATGACAGCCCCTACGAGCAGTACTTC
CASNDSPYEQYF
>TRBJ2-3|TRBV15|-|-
TGTGCCACCAGCAGAGATCGGGGACTCAGCACAGATACGCAGTATTTT
CATSRDRGLSTDTQYF
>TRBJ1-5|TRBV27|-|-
TGTGCCAGCAGTTTATCGGGGGCGAATAGCAATCAGCCCCAGCATTTT
CASSLSGANSNQPQHF
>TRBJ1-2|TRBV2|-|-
TGTGCCAGCAGTGCCGAGCGGGCGGGCGATGGCTACACCTTC
CASSAERAGDGYTF
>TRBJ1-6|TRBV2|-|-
TGTGCCAGCAGTGAAGGACCTTCACCCCTCCACTTT
CASSEGPSPLHF
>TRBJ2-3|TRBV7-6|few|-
TGTGCCAGCAGCCAGAATCCGGACGGCACAGATACGCAGTATTTT
CASSQNPDGTDTQYF
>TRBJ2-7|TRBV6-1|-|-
TGTGCCAGCAGTGAAGGCCCCTTGCTAGCGTCTAACCCCTACGAGCAGTACTTC
CASSEGPLLASNPYEQYF
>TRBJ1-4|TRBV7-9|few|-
TGTGCCAGCAGCGCCCAGTGGGCAAATGAAAAACTGTTTTTT
CASSAQWANEKLFF
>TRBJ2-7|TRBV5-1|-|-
TGCGCCAGCAGCTTTGACACCTCCTACGAGCAGTACTTC
CASSFDTSYEQYF
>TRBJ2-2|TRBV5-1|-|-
TGCGCCAGCAGCTTGGGGGCACCGGCAGAGCAGAACACCGGGGAGCTGTTTTTT
CASSLGAPAEQNTGELFF
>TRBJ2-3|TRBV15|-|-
TGTGCCACCAGCAGAGAAACCCTGACAGATACGCAGTATTTT
CATSRETLTDTQYF
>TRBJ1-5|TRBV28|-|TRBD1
TGTGCCAGCAGAGACCCGGGACAGGGGAGTCAGCCCCAGCATTTT
CASRDPGQGSQPQHF
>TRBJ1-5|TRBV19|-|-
TGTGCCAGTAGTAGGGGGACGGCGAGCAATCAGCCCCAGCATTTT
CASSRGTASNQPQHF
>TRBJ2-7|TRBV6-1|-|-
TGTGCCAGCAGTGGATTTGAGCGCGAGCAGTACTTC
CASSGFEREQYF
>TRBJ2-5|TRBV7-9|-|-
TGTGCCAGCACCGAATGGGAGACCCAGTACTTC
CASTEWETQYF
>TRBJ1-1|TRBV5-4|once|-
TGTGCCAGCAGGAAAGAGGGGAACACTGAAGCTTTCTTT
CASRKEGNTEAFF